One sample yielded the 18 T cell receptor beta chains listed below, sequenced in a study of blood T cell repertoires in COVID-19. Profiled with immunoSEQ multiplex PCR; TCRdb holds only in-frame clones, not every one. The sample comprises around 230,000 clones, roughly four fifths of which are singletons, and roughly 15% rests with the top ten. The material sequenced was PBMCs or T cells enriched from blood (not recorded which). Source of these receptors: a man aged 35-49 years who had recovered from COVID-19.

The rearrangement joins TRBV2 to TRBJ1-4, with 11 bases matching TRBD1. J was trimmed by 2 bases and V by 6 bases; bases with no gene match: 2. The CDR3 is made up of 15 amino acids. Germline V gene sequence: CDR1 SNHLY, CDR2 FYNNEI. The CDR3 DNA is TGTGCCAGCAGGGACAGGGGGCAGACTAATGAAAAACTGTTTTTT. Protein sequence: CASRDRGQTNEKLFF.

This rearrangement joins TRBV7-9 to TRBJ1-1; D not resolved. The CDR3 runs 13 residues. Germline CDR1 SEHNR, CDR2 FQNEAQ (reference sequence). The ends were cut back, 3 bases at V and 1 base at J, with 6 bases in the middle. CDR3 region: CASSFGSNTEAFF. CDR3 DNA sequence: TGTGCCAGCAGCTTCGGGTCGAACACTGAAGCTTTCTTT.

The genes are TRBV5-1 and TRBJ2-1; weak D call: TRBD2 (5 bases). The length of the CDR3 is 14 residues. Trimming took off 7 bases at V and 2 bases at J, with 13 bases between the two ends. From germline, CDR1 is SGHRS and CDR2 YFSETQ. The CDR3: CASGRESAYNEQFF. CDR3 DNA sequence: TGCGCCAGCGGAAGGGAGAGCGCCTACAATGAGCAGTTCTTC.

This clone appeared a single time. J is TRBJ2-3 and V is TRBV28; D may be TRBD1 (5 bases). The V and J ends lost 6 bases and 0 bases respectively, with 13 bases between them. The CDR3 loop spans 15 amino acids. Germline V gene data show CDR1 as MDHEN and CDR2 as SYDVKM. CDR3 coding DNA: TGTGCCAGCAGCCCCCAGGGCCTTAGCACAGATACGCAGTATTTT. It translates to CASSPQGLSTDTQYF.

The CDR3 is CASSSTVSGELFF. In nucleotides, the CDR3 is TGCGCCAGCAGTTCGACTGTGTCCGGGGAGCTGTTTTTT. This chain connects TRBV4-1 to TRBJ2-2; D gene uncertain. Germline values: CDR1 MGHRA, CDR2 YSYEKL. The CDR3 is 13 amino acids. V lost 6 bases to trimming and J lost 6 bases, with 11 bases between them.

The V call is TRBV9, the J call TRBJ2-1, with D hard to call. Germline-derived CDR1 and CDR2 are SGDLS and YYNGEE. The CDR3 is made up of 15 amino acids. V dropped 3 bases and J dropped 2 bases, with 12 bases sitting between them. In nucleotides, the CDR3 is TGTGCCAGCAGCGCCTCCGGTCCCCCCTACAATGAGCAGTTCTTC. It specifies CASSASGPPYNEQFF.

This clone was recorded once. The CDR3 here is CASSWGGFEPQHF. DNA for the CDR3: TGTGCCAGCAGTTGGGGCGGCTTTGAGCCCCAGCATTTT. V is TRBV6-5 and J is TRBJ1-5; D possibly corresponds to TRBD1 (5 bases). The germline V and J ends were trimmed by 4 bases and 8 bases, with 12 bases remaining between them. CDR3 size: 13 residues. Germline CDR1 and CDR2: MNHEY and SVGAGI.

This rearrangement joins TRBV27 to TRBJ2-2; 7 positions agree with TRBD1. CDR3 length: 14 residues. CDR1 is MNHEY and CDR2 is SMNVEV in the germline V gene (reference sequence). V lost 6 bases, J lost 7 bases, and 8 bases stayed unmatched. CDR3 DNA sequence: TGTGCCAGCAGGAGCTACAGGGGCCACGGGGAGCTGTTTTTT. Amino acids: CASRSYRGHGELFF.

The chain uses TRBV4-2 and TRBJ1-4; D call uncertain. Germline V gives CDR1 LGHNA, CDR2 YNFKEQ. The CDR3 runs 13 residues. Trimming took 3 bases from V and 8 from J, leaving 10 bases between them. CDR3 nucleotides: TGTGCCAGCAGCCAGGGCCCACAAGAAAAACTGTTTTTT. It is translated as CASSQGPQEKLFF.

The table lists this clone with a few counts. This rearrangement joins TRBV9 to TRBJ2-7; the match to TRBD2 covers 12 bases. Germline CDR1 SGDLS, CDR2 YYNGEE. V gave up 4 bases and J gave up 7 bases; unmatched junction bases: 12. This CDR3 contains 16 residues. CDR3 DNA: TGTGCCAGCAGCTATACAGCGACTAGCGGGAGTGGGGAGCAGTACTTC. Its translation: CASSYTATSGSGEQYF.

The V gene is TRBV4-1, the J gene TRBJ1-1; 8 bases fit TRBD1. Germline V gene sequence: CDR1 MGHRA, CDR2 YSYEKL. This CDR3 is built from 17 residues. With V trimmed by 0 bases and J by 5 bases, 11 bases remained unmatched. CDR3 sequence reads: CASSQERQGAKSTEAFF. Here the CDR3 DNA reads TGCGCCAGCAGCCAAGAAAGGCAGGGGGCAAAGAGTACTGAAGCTTTCTTT.

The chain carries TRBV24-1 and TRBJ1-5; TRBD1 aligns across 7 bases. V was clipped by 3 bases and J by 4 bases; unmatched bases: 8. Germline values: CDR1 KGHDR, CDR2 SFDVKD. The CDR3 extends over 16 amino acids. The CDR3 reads CATSDGGQRKNQPQHF. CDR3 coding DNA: TGTGCCACCAGTGATGGGGGACAGCGGAAAAATCAGCCCCAGCATTTT.

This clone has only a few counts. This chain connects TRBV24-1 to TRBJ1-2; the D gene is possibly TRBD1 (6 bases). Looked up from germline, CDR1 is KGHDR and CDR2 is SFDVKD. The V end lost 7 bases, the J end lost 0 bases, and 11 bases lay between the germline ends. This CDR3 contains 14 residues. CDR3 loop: CATSRGPPNYGYTF. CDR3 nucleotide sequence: TGTGCCACCAGCAGGGGTCCACCTAACTATGGCTACACCTTC.

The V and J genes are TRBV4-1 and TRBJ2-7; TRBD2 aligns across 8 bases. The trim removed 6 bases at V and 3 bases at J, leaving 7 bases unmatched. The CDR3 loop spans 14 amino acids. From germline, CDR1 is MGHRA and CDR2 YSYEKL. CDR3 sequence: CASSLTREGYEQYF. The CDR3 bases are TGCGCCAGCAGTCTGACCCGGGAGGGCTACGAGCAGTACTTC.

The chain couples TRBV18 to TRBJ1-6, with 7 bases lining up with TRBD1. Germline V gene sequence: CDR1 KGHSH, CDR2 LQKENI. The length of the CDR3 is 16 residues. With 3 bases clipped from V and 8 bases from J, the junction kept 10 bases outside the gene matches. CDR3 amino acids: CASSPSSNQGDSPLHF. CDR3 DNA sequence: TGTGCCAGCTCACCTTCGTCGAACCAGGGGGATTCACCCCTCCACTTT.

The DNA for the CDR3 is TGTGCCAGCAGTTTGGGACAGAGGATGTCACCCCTCCACTTT. Residues: CASSLGQRMSPLHF. The V and J genes are TRBV27 and TRBJ1-6, with TRBD1 identical over 7 bases. Germline V lookup: CDR1 MNHEY, CDR2 SMNVEV (reference sequence). The CDR3 is 14 residues long. After removal of 3 bases from V and 10 bases from J, the junction contained 6 bases not matched to a gene.

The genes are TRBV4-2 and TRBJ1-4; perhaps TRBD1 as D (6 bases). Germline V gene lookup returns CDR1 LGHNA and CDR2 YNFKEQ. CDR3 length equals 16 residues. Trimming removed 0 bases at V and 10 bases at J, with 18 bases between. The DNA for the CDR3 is TGTGCCAGCAGCCAAGATCCGGACAGTTCCCGTGGAAAACTGTTTTTT. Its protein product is CASSQDPDSSRGKLFF.

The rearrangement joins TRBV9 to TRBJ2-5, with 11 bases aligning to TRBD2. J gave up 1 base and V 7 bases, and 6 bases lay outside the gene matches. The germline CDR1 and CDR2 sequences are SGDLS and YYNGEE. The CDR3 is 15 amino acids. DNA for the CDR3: TGTGCCAGCTCTATAGCGGGGGGGGGCCAAGAGACCCAGTACTTC. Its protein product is CASSIAGGGQETQYF.